Presented here are 31 T cell receptor beta chains from one specimen sequenced in a study of early T cells in non-severe SARS-CoV-2 infection. Via MiXCR, TCRdb re-called the 5' RACE reads, giving one row per CDR3 protein. The sample contains 85,000 to 100,000 distinct CDR3 sequences, around 16% of which appear only once. Sequencing was carried out using whole blood. Source of these receptors: an adult who was a healthcare worker with PCR-confirmed SARS-CoV-2 infection or an uninfected control (not recorded which).

This clonotype has a handful of counts. V usage is TRBV12-3 or TRBV12-4 and J usage is TRBJ2-1; 14 bases align to TRBD2. The CDR3 runs to 18 residues. J gave up 4 bases and V 5 bases, and 10 bases lay outside the gene matches. The CDR3 spells CASSLGLAGGRGYNEQFF. For the CDR3, the DNA is TGTGCCAGCAGTCTTGGACTAGCGGGAGGTAGGGGGTACAATGAGCAGTTCTTC.

This clonotype was seen a few times. The chain has TRBV14 and TRBJ2-1, with 7 bases matching TRBD2. Germline V lookup: CDR1 SGHDN, CDR2 FVKESK. V shed 0 bases, J shed 4 bases, and the junction held 6 bases outside the gene matches. The CDR3 loop spans 16 amino acids. CDR3 region: CASSQDLGGSYNEQFF. As DNA, the CDR3 is TGTGCCAGCAGCCAAGATCTGGGGGGGTCGTACAATGAGCAGTTCTTC.

This chain links TRBV5-1 with TRBJ2-5; D remains ambiguous. Germline V gene lookup returns CDR1 SGHRS and CDR2 YFSETQ. The CDR3 sequence is 16 residues long. V lost 0 bases and J lost 4, with 16 bases in between. The CDR3 nucleotides read TGCGCCAGCAGCTTGGTCTGGGTAGCAAGTGGAGAGACCCAGTACTTC. Amino acid sequence: CASSLVWVASGETQYF.

This clonotype has a handful of counts. The rearrangement joins TRBV7-2 to TRBJ2-3; D remains ambiguous. CDR1 SGHTA and CDR2 FQGNSA come from the germline V gene. The CDR3 sequence is 13 residues long. V was cut by 1 base and J by 6 bases, with 8 bases left in between. The CDR3 sequence is CASSLGSVDTQYF. The CDR3 DNA follows: TGTGCCAGCAGCTTAGGTTCCGTGGATACGCAGTATTTT.

The V call is TRBV25-1, the J call TRBJ1-6; D is uncertain. Per the germline V gene, CDR1 is MGHDK and CDR2 is SYGVNS. Trimming cost V 3 bases and J 14 bases, with 8 bases left between them. The CDR3 contains 11 residues. The CDR3 loop is CASSEGRALHF. In DNA, the CDR3 is TGTGCCAGCAGTGAGGGTAGGGCCCTCCACTTT.

This clonotype was picked up a small number of times. This chain joins TRBV7-8 and TRBJ2-5; 9 bases match TRBD1. The junction had 1 base not matched to a gene; V was cut back by 0 bases and J by 5 bases. The CDR3 loop spans 14 amino acids. Germline lookup yields CDR1 SGHVS and CDR2 FQNEAQ. CDR3 loop: CASSLAGTGETQYF. In nucleotides, the CDR3 is TGTGCCAGCAGCTTAGCCGGGACAGGGGAGACCCAGTACTTC.

This clonotype was counted a single time. The chain carries TRBV7-9 and TRBJ2-4, with 7 bases aligning to TRBD1. Germline V CDR1 and CDR2: SEHNR, FQNEAQ (reference sequence). Trimming removed 3 bases from V and 6 bases from J; junction bases left unmatched: 5. The CDR3 has 14 amino acids. In nucleotides, the CDR3 is TGTGCCAGCAGCTTCGGAACAGGGGTAAACATTCAGTACTTC. It is translated as CASSFGTGVNIQYF.

The rearrangement links TRBV10-3 to TRBJ2-7; 7 nucleotides line up with TRBD2. Trimming at V came to 8 bases and at J to 5 bases, leaving 6 bases not matched to a gene. CDR1 is ENHRY and CDR2 is SYGVKD in the germline V gene. CDR3 length: 12 residues. The CDR3 reads CAIATSGDEQYF. The CDR3 DNA sequence: TGTGCCATCGCGACGAGCGGGGACGAGCAGTACTTC.

The chain combines TRBV11-2 with TRBJ2-6; D ambiguous. V lost 4 bases to trimming and J lost 0 bases, with 7 bases between them. The CDR3 is 15 residues long. Per the germline V gene, CDR1 is SGHAT and CDR2 is FQNNGV. CDR3 sequence reads: CASSSPRSGANVLTF. As DNA, the CDR3 is TGTGCCAGCAGCTCCCCCCGCTCTGGGGCCAACGTCCTGACTTTC. Looking up the rest from reference TRBV11-2 and TRBJ2-6 gives the full variable domain: EAGVAQSPRYKIIEKRQSVAFWCNPISGHATLYWYQQILGQGPKLLIQFQNNGVVDDSQLPKDRFSAERLKGVDSTLKIQPAKLEDSAVYLCASSSPRSGANVLTFGAGSRLTVL.

J is TRBJ2-7 and V is TRBV18; TRBD1 or TRBD2 may be the D gene (5 bases each). Germline V gives CDR1 KGHSH, CDR2 LQKENI. The CDR3 contains 12 residues. V lost 4 bases and J 4 bases, leaving 8 bases between the germline ends. DNA of the CDR3: TGTGCCAGCTCACGGGACGGTTACGAGCAGTACTTC. Translated: CASSRDGYEQYF. Based on the CDR3 plus reference TRBV18 and TRBJ2-7, the full variable domain is NAGVMQNPRHLVRRRGQEARLRCSPMKGHSHVYWYRQLPEEGLKFMVYLQKENIIDESGMPKERFSAEFPKEGPSILRIQQVVRGDSAAYFCASSRDGYEQYFGPGTRLTVT.

This clonotype was counted many times. The genes are TRBV9 and TRBJ2-5; the match to TRBD2 covers 9 bases. V shed 4 bases and J 5 bases; nucleotides not matched to a gene: 9. CDR3 length: 15 residues. Germline V lookup: CDR1 SGDLS, CDR2 YYNGEE. The CDR3 loop is CASSSQAGGPETQYF. CDR3 DNA: TGTGCCAGCAGCTCTCAAGCGGGGGGACCGGAGACCCAGTACTTC. Full variable domain (missing parts from reference TRBV9 and TRBJ2-5): DSGVTQTPKHLITATGQRVTLRCSPRSGDLSVYWYQQSLDQGLQFLIQYYNGEERAKGNILERFSAQQFPDLHSELNLSSLELGDSALYFCASSSQAGGPETQYFGPGTRLLVL.

The chain has TRBV30 and TRBJ2-7, with 7 positions matching TRBD1. This CDR3 is built from 14 residues. V trimming: 3 bases; J trimming: 2 bases; junction bases outside the gene matches: 7. CDR1 is GTSNPN, CDR2 SVGIG, per germline (reference sequence). CDR3 DNA: TGTGCCTGGAGAGACCGGGACAGCGCCTACGAGCAGTACTTC. It yields the protein CAWRDRDSAYEQYF.

The chain links TRBV6-6 to TRBJ1-1; 11 bases are a match to TRBD1. Germline V gene data show CDR1 as MNHNY and CDR2 as SVGAGI (reference sequence). The CDR3 loop spans 14 amino acids. V lost 4 bases to trimming and J lost 4 bases; unmatched junction nucleotides: 2. The CDR3 DNA sequence: TGTGCCAGCAGTTTCGGACAGGGGGCCACTGAAGCTTTCTTT. Amino acids: CASSFGQGATEAFF.

The chain uses TRBV18 and TRBJ1-5; 8 positions agree with TRBD1. The V and J ends lost 3 bases and 3 bases, in that order; junction bases with no gene match: 1. Per germline, CDR1 KGHSH and CDR2 LQKENI. There are 14 residues in the CDR3. This CDR3 is CASSPDRVNQPQHF. The CDR3 DNA reads as TGTGCCAGCTCACCGGACAGGGTCAATCAGCCCCAGCATTTT.

The chain has TRBV20-1 and TRBJ2-1, with a tentative D call TRBD2 (5 bases). CDR3 length equals 15 residues. Germline CDR1 and CDR2: DFQATT and SNEGSKA (reference sequence). CDR3 DNA: TGCAGGGCGCATGGGCTAGCTTATTCCTACAATGAGCAGTTCTTC. The encoded protein is CRAHGLAYSYNEQFF.

This clonotype was counted between two and nine times. The gene calls are TRBV27 and TRBJ2-3; D is unclear. Germline lookup yields CDR1 MNHEY and CDR2 SMNVEV (reference sequence). The CDR3 covers 15 residues. Trimming took off 8 bases at V and 1 base at J, with 16 bases between the two ends. CDR3 nucleotides: TGTGCCAGCGCCGAGGCCATGGCCCGCACAGATACGCAGTATTTT. Translation gives CASAEAMARTDTQYF.

In this sample, this clonotype turned up a few times. The V and J genes are TRBV6-6 and TRBJ1-6, with 8 bases lining up with TRBD1. After removal of 6 bases from V and 6 bases from J, the junction contained 7 bases not matched to a gene. CDR1 is MNHNY and CDR2 is SVGAGI in the germline V gene (reference sequence). This CDR3 has 15 amino acids. The CDR3: CASREQGATNSPLHF. CDR3 bases: TGTGCCAGCAGAGAGCAGGGGGCTACTAATTCACCCCTCCACTTT.

CDR3 nucleotide sequence: TGTGCCAGCAGCCCGGACAGGGGGCAGGGGGTGACGCAGTATTTT. Translated, it gives CASSPDRGQGVTQYF. V usage is TRBV7-2 and J usage is TRBJ2-3, with 11 bases fitting TRBD1. Germline lookup yields CDR1 SGHTA and CDR2 FQGNSA. The CDR3 has 15 residues. Trimming cost V 5 bases and J 9 bases; bases outside gene matches: 10.

The table lists this clonotype with a few counts. This rearrangement joins TRBV11-2 to TRBJ1-1; D is undetermined. The V and J ends lost 3 bases and 5 bases respectively, with 16 bases between them. In germline, CDR1 is SGHAT, CDR2 FQNNGV. The CDR3 has 15 residues. The CDR3 reads CASSFRPDKVTEAFF. The CDR3, as DNA: TGTGCCAGCAGCTTCCGACCGGATAAAGTGACTGAAGCTTTCTTT.

The chain is built from TRBV29-1 and TRBJ1-2; D might be TRBD1 (5 bases). Germline V gene data show CDR1 as SQVTM and CDR2 as ANQGSEA. Trimming removed 3 bases at V and 5 bases at J, with 10 bases between. The CDR3 has 12 residues. CDR3 bases: TGCAGCGTTGAGGGGGAACGGTATGGCTACACCTTC. It encodes CSVEGERYGYTF.

This clonotype was recorded a few times. This sequence joins TRBV19 and TRBJ2-1; D not certain. This CDR3 comprises 13 residues. Trimming took 1 base from V and 7 from J, leaving 8 bases between them. The germline V gene has CDR1 LNHDA and CDR2 SQIVND (reference sequence). In DNA form, the CDR3 reads TGTGCCAGTAGTATAGGCTTCTGGAATGAGCAGTTCTTC. Amino acid sequence: CASSIGFWNEQFF.

The genes are TRBV28 and TRBJ2-2; D unresolved. The CDR3 contains 15 residues. Trimming pared 2 bases from V and 2 bases from J, leaving 9 bases between. From germline, CDR1 is MDHEN and CDR2 SYDVKM. The CDR3 is CASSLGVTNTGELFF. CDR3 DNA sequence: TGTGCCAGCAGTTTAGGGGTGACCAACACCGGGGAGCTGTTTTTT. Variable domain in full (rest from reference TRBV28 and TRBJ2-2): DVKVTQSSRYLVKRTGEKVFLECVQDMDHENMFWYRQDPGLGLRLIYFSYDVKMKEKGDIPEGYSVSREKKERFSLILESASTNQTSMYLCASSLGVTNTGELFFGEGSRLTVL.

There are a few counts of this clonotype. This rearrangement joins TRBV4-2 to TRBJ1-5; D is possibly TRBD1 (6 bases). V dropped 1 base and J dropped 8 bases, with 15 bases sitting between them. Germline values: CDR1 LGHNA, CDR2 YNFKEQ. The CDR3 contains 15 residues. The CDR3 region is CASSQGRQDEKPQHF. The CDR3, as DNA: TGTGCCAGCAGCCAAGGCAGACAGGACGAAAAGCCCCAGCATTTT.

This clonotype has only a few counts. CDR3 in DNA: TGTGCCAGCAGCCCACTGGGGACTCCACTCTCCTACAATGAGCAGTTCTTC. Encoded protein: CASSPLGTPLSYNEQFF. The chain joins TRBV7-2 to TRBJ2-1, with D tentatively TRBD2 (6 bases). The CDR3 length is 17 residues. Germline CDR1 is SGHTA and CDR2 is FQGNSA. Trimming removed 5 bases at V and 0 bases at J, with 17 bases between. The full variable domain, completed using reference TRBV7-2 and TRBJ2-1, is GAGVSQSPSNKVTEKGKDVELRCDPISGHTALYWYRQSLGQGLEFLIYFQGNSAPDKSGLPSDRFSAERTGGSVSTLTIQRTQQEDSAVYLCASSPLGTPLSYNEQFFGPGTRLTVL.

This rearrangement joins TRBV7-9 to TRBJ1-1; D gene uncertain. V was shortened by 5 bases and J by 11 bases, with 15 bases between the two germline ends. Germline lookup yields CDR1 SEHNR and CDR2 FQNEAQ (reference sequence). The CDR3 has 12 amino acids. CDR3 loop: CASSGTRREAFF. The CDR3 nucleotides are TGTGCCAGCAGCGGTACCAGGAGGGAGGCTTTCTTT.

This clonotype was seen only a few times. V gene TRBV12-3 or TRBV12-4 combines with J gene TRBJ2-7; D is perhaps TRBD2 (7 bases). Between the trimmed V and J ends, which lost 5 bases and 3 bases, there was a span of 20 bases. The CDR3 contains 16 residues. This CDR3 reads CASSPEGGAVGYEQYF. In nucleotides, the CDR3 is TGTGCCAGCAGTCCCGAGGGGGGGGCGGTTGGCTACGAGCAGTACTTC.

This chain joins TRBV7-2 and TRBJ2-5; no firm D call. This CDR3 spans 13 amino acids. Germline-derived CDR1 and CDR2 are SGHTA and FQGNSA. Trimming shortened V by 2 bases and J by 5 bases, and 9 bases separated the two germline ends. CDR3 sequence (DNA): TGTGCCAGCAGCTTAAGGTCGGCGGAGACCCAGTACTTC. Translated, it gives CASSLRSAETQYF.

This clonotype has only a few counts. V is TRBV20-1 and J is TRBJ2-2; a possible D gene is TRBD1 (6 bases). CDR3 size: 15 residues. Between the trimmed V and J ends, which lost 5 bases and 6 bases, there was a span of 19 bases. Germline CDR1 and CDR2: DFQATT and SNEGSKA (reference sequence). The CDR3 here is CSASPGRGTPGELFF. In nucleotides, the CDR3 is TGCAGTGCTTCCCCCGGCAGGGGTACCCCCGGGGAGCTGTTTTTT.

This chain links TRBV6-2 or TRBV6-3 with TRBJ2-2; 10 nucleotides agree with TRBD1. The CDR3 runs to 15 residues. Germline assignment: CDR1 MNHEY and CDR2 SVGEGT. Germline trimming cut 6 bases from V and 3 bases from J; bases unmatched to any gene: 4. The CDR3, as DNA: TGTGCCAGCAGACACGGGACAGGGGACACCGGGGAGCTGTTTTTT. Amino acids: CASRHGTGDTGELFF.

This clonotype appeared once. The chain joins TRBV20-1 to TRBJ1-1; no clear D gene. Between the trimmed V and J ends, which lost 8 bases and 3 bases, there was a span of 4 bases. CDR3 length: 9 residues. Germline V gene data show CDR1 as DFQATT and CDR2 as SNEGSKA (reference sequence). Here the CDR3 reads CSPDTEAFF. Written as DNA, the CDR3 is TGCAGTCCAGACACTGAAGCTTTCTTT.

The J gene is TRBJ2-7, the V gene TRBV5-1, with a weak D call TRBD1 (6 bases). This CDR3 is 17 amino acids long. The V and J ends lost 1 base and 0 bases respectively, with 17 bases between them. Germline-derived CDR1 and CDR2 are SGHRS and YFSETQ. CDR3 sequence: CASSLSYGQSLSYEQYF. The CDR3 nucleotides read TGCGCCAGCAGCTTGAGTTATGGACAGTCACTCTCCTACGAGCAGTACTTC.